This T cell receptor (beta chain) was recorded in a study of cytomegalovirus exposure and HLA in healthy donors. 60 Vbeta and 13 Jbeta primers were used in PCR. Profiling relied on immunoSEQ multiplex PCR, and the TCRdb table lists in-frame clones only, not all of them. The sample yields around 180,000 clones, about four fifths seen once. Study-wide points: Some V segments, TRBV6-2 and TRBV6-3 among them, were indistinguishable and were therefore excluded.

Remarks on this clone: What it binds is not known. The junction shows a germline mismatch at one end, possibly a read error.

CDR1 is SSHAT and CDR2 is FNYEAQ in the germline V gene (reference sequence). This CDR3 has 15 amino acids. This TCR came from a male donor in good health and CMV-seronegative. Sequenced: PBMCs. This chain connects TRBV7-7 to TRBJ2-3, with TRBD2 as a possible D gene (5 bases). Written as DNA, the CDR3 is TGTGCTAGCAGCTTAGCGCCCGCTCCAGTGGATACGCAGTATTTT. Its translation is CASSLAPAPVDTQYF.